The 27 T cell receptor beta chains reported below all come from one sample, sequenced in a study of CD8 T cells in Susac syndrome. cDNA came from around 0.5 to 1 ug RNA primed by random hexamers. TCRdb re-analysed the immunoSEQ multiplex PCR reads in MiXCR, keeping a single row per CDR3 protein. The sample lists some 200,000 distinct CDR3 sequences; approximately 95% were seen once. Sample: CD8+ T cells from PBMCs. These receptors all come from a human donor with Susac syndrome.

The V call is TRBV5-1, the J call TRBJ1-1; 8 nucleotides align to TRBD1. The CDR3 has 16 residues. Germline trimming cut 0 bases from V and 3 bases from J; bases unmatched to any gene: 7. Germline V gene sequence: CDR1 SGHRS, CDR2 YFSETQ. The CDR3 loop reads CASSLAGRGQDTEAFF. CDR3 DNA sequence: TGCGCCAGCAGCTTGGCTGGCAGGGGGCAAGACACTGAAGCTTTCTTT.

V and J are TRBV12-5 and TRBJ2-1; no clear D. The CDR3 loop spans 13 amino acids. V was shortened by 0 bases and J by 10 bases, with 10 bases between the two germline ends. The V gene's germline CDR1 is LGHNT and CDR2 FRNRAP. The CDR3 spells CASGLVSAREQFF. The DNA of the CDR3 is TGTGCTAGTGGTTTGGTGTCAGCCCGGGAGCAGTTCTTC. Variable domain in full (rest from reference TRBV12-5 and TRBJ2-1): DARVTQTPRHKVTEMGQEVTMRCQPILGHNTVFWYRQTMMQGLELLAYFRNRAPLDDSGMPKDRFSAEMPDATLATLKIQPSEPRDSAVYFCASGLVSAREQFFGPGTRLTVL.

This chain connects TRBV12-3 or TRBV12-4 to TRBJ2-1; 13 nucleotides align to TRBD2. This CDR3 has 15 residues. Losses at the gene ends were 6 bases for V and 5 bases for J; bases not matched to a gene: 4. CDR3 in amino acids: CASSRTSGGNNEQFF. DNA of the CDR3: TGTGCCAGCAGCCGGACTAGCGGGGGCAACAATGAGCAGTTCTTC.

The gene calls are TRBV24-1 and TRBJ1-1; possible D gene TRBD1, 6 bases. V was cut by 7 bases and J by 1 base, with 12 bases left in between. The CDR3 loop spans 14 amino acids. CDR1 and CDR2 (germline): KGHDR, SFDVKD. CDR3 protein: CATRAAGENTEAFF. In DNA form, the CDR3 reads TGTGCCACCAGAGCGGCAGGGGAGAACACTGAAGCTTTCTTT.

This chain connects TRBV29-1 to TRBJ1-2; D gene uncertain. V dropped 5 bases and J dropped 0 bases, with 16 bases sitting between them. The CDR3 has 15 amino acids. CDR1 is SQVTM, CDR2 ANQGSEA, per germline. The DNA for the CDR3 is TGCAGCGTTAGGGAACGCCATACACCTAACTATGGCTACACCTTC. Protein product: CSVRERHTPNYGYTF.

The rearrangement uses TRBV4-2 and TRBJ2-7; 10 bases align to TRBD2. This CDR3 has 19 residues. Germline V lookup: CDR1 LGHNA, CDR2 YNFKEQ. J gave up 0 bases and V 0 bases, and 11 bases lay outside the gene matches. The CDR3 DNA is TGTGCCAGCAGCCAAGACGGTAGCGGGGGGTTATTGTCCTCCTACGAGCAGTACTTC. Translation gives CASSQDGSGGLLSSYEQYF.

This sequence joins TRBV7-9 and TRBJ2-7; unclear D gene. V was cut by 2 bases and J by 5 bases, with 4 bases left in between. Germline CDR1 and CDR2: SEHNR and FQNEAQ (reference sequence). The CDR3 extends over 11 amino acids. CDR3 DNA: TGTGCCAGCAGCTTAAACCACGAGCAGTACTTC. Protein product: CASSLNHEQYF.

The rearrangement uses TRBV19 and TRBJ2-7; D perhaps matches TRBD2 (6 bases). The CDR3 spans 13 residues. Germline V gene sequence: CDR1 LNHDA, CDR2 SQIVND (reference sequence). This CDR3 reads CSVGRGAAYEQYF. CDR3 nucleotides: TGTTCTGTTGGGCGGGGTGCCGCCTACGAGCAGTACTTC.

This chain connects TRBV28 to TRBJ2-7; no clear D gene. Germline V gives CDR1 MDHEN, CDR2 SYDVKM. The CDR3 is 13 residues long. V was clipped by 6 bases and J by 0 bases, with 9 bases between them. CDR3 region: CASRPPSSYEQYF. The CDR3 DNA reads TGTGCCAGCAGACCGCCTAGCTCCTACGAGCAGTACTTC.

The V call is TRBV2, the J call TRBJ1-1; unclear D gene. Germline CDR1 is SNHLY and CDR2 is FYNNEI. CDR3 length equals 14 residues. Deletions cut 3 bases from V and 1 base from J, with 9 bases between. The CDR3 spells CASSDDGRNTEAFF. DNA for the CDR3: TGTGCCAGCAGTGATGACGGGAGGAACACTGAAGCTTTCTTT.

This chain joins TRBV13 and TRBJ1-1; 9 bases are shared with TRBD1. The germline V gene has CDR1 PRHDT and CDR2 FYEKMQ (reference sequence). The CDR3 has 17 residues. V trimming: 5 bases; J trimming: 2 bases; junction bases outside the gene matches: 12. DNA for the CDR3: TGTGCCAGCAGCGTTTGGACAGGGGCCCAACGAAACACTGAAGCTTTCTTT. As protein: CASSVWTGAQRNTEAFF.

V is TRBV5-1 and J is TRBJ2-1, with 7 bases that match TRBD2. V lost 0 bases to trimming and J lost 7 bases; unmatched junction nucleotides: 10. This CDR3 comprises 16 residues. Germline lookup yields CDR1 SGHRS and CDR2 YFSETQ. Here the CDR3 DNA reads TGCGCCAGCAGCTTGGAATCGGGGCCGGGAGGAAATGAGCAGTTCTTC. This encodes CASSLESGPGGNEQFF.

This clonotype showed up just once. The chain has TRBV7-9 and TRBJ1-2; D is possibly TRBD1 (6 bases). V lost 4 bases, J lost 5 bases, and 17 bases lay in between. The length of the CDR3 is 15 residues. The germline V gene has CDR1 SEHNR and CDR2 FQNEAQ (reference sequence). The CDR3 is CASSSNPGARYGYTF. The CDR3 bases are TGTGCCAGCAGCTCGAATCCGGGGGCGAGATATGGCTACACCTTC.

V and J are TRBV7-8 and TRBJ2-7; 8 nucleotides line up with TRBD1. This CDR3 has 17 amino acids. With 1 base clipped from V and 4 bases from J, the junction kept 12 bases outside the gene matches. From germline, CDR1 is SGHVS and CDR2 FQNEAQ. The CDR3 coding sequence is TGTGCCAGCAGCTTAGAGATTCTGTCAGGGGGCAGATACGAGCAGTACTTC. Its protein is CASSLEILSGGRYEQYF.

This sequence joins TRBV9 and TRBJ1-2; 9 bases agree with TRBD1. CDR1 is SGDLS, CDR2 YYNGEE, per germline. The length of the CDR3 is 15 residues. The V gene end was trimmed by 0 bases and the J gene end by 2 bases; junction bases not matched to a gene: 2. The CDR3 sequence: CASSVGTGANYGYTF. CDR3 nucleotide sequence: TGTGCCAGCAGCGTAGGGACAGGGGCGAACTATGGCTACACCTTC.

This chain connects TRBV5-1 to TRBJ2-1, with 14 bases fitting TRBD2. CDR1 is SGHRS, CDR2 YFSETQ, per germline. The CDR3 loop spans 16 amino acids. V was clipped by 4 bases and J by 6 bases; unmatched bases: 6. The CDR3 DNA sequence: TGCGCCAGCAGCGGGGGGACTAGCGGGAGCCTCAATGAGCAGTTCTTC. Translated: CASSGGTSGSLNEQFF.

The sample holds one count of this clonotype. V usage is TRBV7-6 and J usage is TRBJ2-4; TRBD2 is a possible D gene (6 bases). Per the germline V gene, CDR1 is SGHVS and CDR2 is FNYEAQ. The V end lost 5 bases, the J end lost 2 bases, and 31 bases lay between the germline ends. This CDR3 has 21 residues. CDR3 residues: CASSANQGPRSGLRPKNIQYF. CDR3 coding DNA: TGTGCCAGCAGCGCGAACCAAGGGCCTCGTAGCGGCCTTAGACCCAAAAACATTCAGTACTTC.

This chain connects TRBV6-5 to TRBJ1-5, with a tentative D call TRBD1 (6 bases). The length of the CDR3 is 15 residues. Germline values: CDR1 MNHEY, CDR2 SVGAGI. V was cut by 2 bases and J by 2 bases, with 10 bases left in between. The CDR3 nucleotides read TGTGCCAGCAGTTACACGGGGGGCGGCAATCAGCCCCAGCATTTT. Translating gives CASSYTGGGNQPQHF.

The chain combines TRBV12-3 or TRBV12-4 with TRBJ1-1; 8 positions agree with TRBD1. The V and J ends lost 0 bases and 3 bases, in that order; junction bases with no gene match: 3. The CDR3 has 15 amino acids. The DNA of the CDR3 is TGTGCCAGCAGTTTAGCCTTGACAGGGGACACTGAAGCTTTCTTT. Protein: CASSLALTGDTEAFF.

J is TRBJ2-5 and V is TRBV7-6, with D perhaps matching TRBD2 (5 bases). There are 15 residues in the CDR3. Trimming took 0 bases from V and 5 from J, leaving 13 bases between them. Germline lookup yields CDR1 SGHVS and CDR2 FNYEAQ. As DNA, the CDR3 is TGTGCCAGCAGCTTAGCGCACGGGGAACGGGAGACCCAGTACTTC. Encoded protein: CASSLAHGERETQYF.

This sequence joins TRBV6-1 and TRBJ1-6; TRBD1 is a possible D gene (5 bases). Germline CDR1 and CDR2: MNHNS and SASEGT. The CDR3 covers 15 residues. Trimming pared 4 bases from V and 8 bases from J, leaving 15 bases between. CDR3: CASSGSAGEYSPLHF. The CDR3 DNA reads TGTGCCAGCAGTGGGTCGGCGGGGGAATATTCACCCCTCCACTTT.

The rearrangement links TRBV4-2 to TRBJ2-7; no clear D. This CDR3 comprises 12 residues. V gave up 0 bases and J gave up 6 bases, with 6 bases separating them. Germline V gene data show CDR1 as LGHNA and CDR2 as YNFKEQ. CDR3 nucleotides: TGTGCCAGCAGCCAAGATTACGGCGAGCAGTACTTC. Protein: CASSQDYGEQYF.

The genes are TRBV7-3 and TRBJ2-1; D is possibly TRBD2 (6 bases). CDR1 is SGHTA and CDR2 is FQGTGA in the germline V gene. CDR3 size: 15 residues. V gave up 5 bases and J gave up 3 bases, with 14 bases separating them. The CDR3 here is CASSPLAGSYNEQFF. In DNA, the CDR3 is TGTGCCAGCAGCCCCCTTGCGGGGAGCTACAATGAGCAGTTCTTC.

V is TRBV30 and J is TRBJ2-3; 12 nucleotides line up with TRBD1. This CDR3 is built from 15 residues. Germline V gives CDR1 GTSNPN, CDR2 SVGIG (reference sequence). The V gene end was trimmed by 2 bases and the J gene end by 5 bases; junction bases not matched to a gene: 5. The CDR3 sequence is CAWSPGQGAIDTQYF. DNA for the CDR3: TGTGCCTGGAGTCCGGGACAGGGGGCGATAGATACGCAGTATTTT.

The genes are TRBV9 and TRBJ1-2, with 9 bases identical to TRBD1. CDR1 SGDLS and CDR2 YYNGEE come from the germline V gene. The trim removed 2 bases at V and 6 bases at J, leaving 8 bases unmatched. CDR3 length equals 15 residues. The CDR3 bases are TGTGCCAGCAGCGTTAACCGGGACAGGGTTAATGGCTACACCTTC. Amino acid sequence: CASSVNRDRVNGYTF.

V usage is TRBV6-5 and J usage is TRBJ1-5; TRBD1 aligns across 8 bases. J lost 2 bases, V lost 0 bases, and 6 bases had no gene match. Germline V gene lookup returns CDR1 MNHEY and CDR2 SVGAGI. The CDR3 sequence is 17 residues long. The CDR3 sequence is CASSYSIKQGGNQPQHF. CDR3 bases: TGTGCCAGCAGTTACTCGATAAAACAGGGGGGCAATCAGCCCCAGCATTTT.

The rearrangement uses TRBV7-9 and TRBJ1-2; D may be TRBD1 (6 bases). This CDR3 is built from 16 residues. Between the trimmed V and J ends, which lost 3 bases and 6 bases, there was a span of 20 bases. Germline-derived CDR1 and CDR2 are SEHNR and FQNEAQ (reference sequence). The CDR3 loop reads CASSFNDRPFLDGYTF. Here the CDR3 DNA reads TGTGCCAGCAGCTTTAATGACAGGCCGTTCTTAGATGGCTACACCTTC.